This T cell receptor beta chain came from a study of blood T cell repertoires in COVID-19. Using immunoSEQ multiplex PCR, the repertoire was profiled, and TCRdb retains in-frame clones only, with some absent. Of some 70,000 clones listed, roughly four fifths were seen once; the top ten hold 20% to 25%. This clone was picked up one time. This clonotype was sampled from a woman in her 70s with acute or convalescent COVID-19. Sequences were obtained from peripheral blood.

CDR3 region: CASSPMGGGETQYF. As DNA, the CDR3 is TGTGCCAGCAGCCCCATGGGGGGAGGGGAGACCCAGTACTTC. The chain carries TRBV27 and TRBJ2-5; TRBD2 matches 7 bases. CDR3 length: 14 residues. Germline CDR1 reads MNHEY; CDR2 reads SMNVEV (reference sequence). J gave up 5 bases and V 6 bases, and 9 bases lay outside the gene matches.